This T cell receptor beta chain was captured in a study of cytomegalovirus exposure and HLA in healthy donors. Whole-study findings and limits: It was only CMV serostatus that was available as immune exposure information.

PCR amplification relied on 60 Vbeta primers (plus 13 Jbeta primers). Repertoires were generated with immunoSEQ multiplex PCR, while TCRdb's copy carries only in-frame clones and drops some. This repertoire includes roughly 88,000 clones. Note on this clone: Its matching antigen is unknown.

Trimming took 4 bases from V and 9 from J; bases not matched to a gene: 7. CDR3 size: 15 residues. CDR1 is SGHNT and CDR2 is YYREEE in the germline V gene (reference sequence). The sample was PBMCs. This clonotype was sampled from a man aged 50 to 59 in good health and CMV-seropositive. The chain combines TRBV5-4 with TRBJ2-7, with 16 bases fitting TRBD2. DNA of the CDR3: TGTGCCAGCAGCCGTGGGACTAGCGGGAGGGATTCGCAGTACTTC. The encoded protein is CASSRGTSGRDSQYF.